This TCR beta chain was profiled in a study of post-analysis software for immune sequencing data. Across the study: Some patients lacked subtype; others had relapsing-remitting, secondary progressive or progressive-relapsing disease. Points from the study as a whole: Controls significantly exceeded multiple sclerosis patients in normalized Chao1 diversity. Clustering by F measure revealed strong co-clustering among samples prepared together in one batch. Controls showed lower frequencies than patients for five or six TRBV segments, and TRBV5-6, TRBV5-1 and TRBV20-1 were among these.

Turning to this clonotype: The antigen remains unidentified.

Built from TCR beta cDNA, the libraries had unique molecular identifiers in them. Yield was 500,000 or so cDNA molecules from roughly 0.93 to 9.6 million T cells. TCRdb itself ran the PCR reads through MiXCR, one entry per CDR3 protein. The sample shows hundreds of thousands of distinct CDR3 sequences, approximately 42% of them seen only once. The ends lost 1 base at V and 7 bases at J; junction bases unmatched: 13. The CDR3 extends over 17 amino acids. Germline assignment: CDR1 SGHTA and CDR2 FQGNSA. This sequence joins TRBV7-2 and TRBJ1-1; 9 bases agree with TRBD1. Sequenced input: blood. This TCR was recovered from a girl under 10 years old with multiple sclerosis. The CDR3 loop reads CASSLGGPGQGVGEAFF. The CDR3 coding sequence is TGTGCCAGCAGCTTAGGGGGCCCGGGACAGGGCGTCGGTGAAGCTTTCTTT.